Below are 17 T cell receptor beta chains sequenced from a single sample in a study of follicular helper T cells after annual influenza vaccination. The data were produced by immunoSEQ multiplex PCR, yet TCRdb's version contains in-frame clones alone and is incomplete. The sample lists around 890 clones; 86% were seen once. Sample time point: 2014-2015 season, 7 days after vaccination. Sequencing was performed on CXCR5+ CD38+ circulating T follicular helper cells from blood, taken 7 days after influenza vaccination. Sample subset: circulating Tfh, non-naive CD4+CXCR5+PD-1+ (ICOS+CD38+ or ICOS-CD38-). The receptors originated from an adult who received the influenza vaccine.

V gene TRBV5-6 combines with J gene TRBJ2-1; the D gene is possibly TRBD2 (5 bases). The CDR3 has 16 residues. V gave up 2 bases and J gave up 3 bases, with 15 bases separating them. From germline, CDR1 is SGHDT and CDR2 YYEEEE. This CDR3 is CASSFSQRVGYNEQFF. The CDR3 region has the DNA TGTGCCAGCAGCTTTTCGCAGAGGGTGGGCTACAATGAGCAGTTCTTC.

The V call is TRBV11-3, the J call TRBJ2-7; TRBD1 might be the D (6 bases). Germline V gives CDR1 SGHNT, CDR2 YENEEA. The CDR3 is made up of 13 amino acids. Trimming left V 2 bases short and J 4 bases short, with 9 bases between. CDR3 residues: CASSLSQGYEQYF. The CDR3 region has the DNA TGTGCCAGCAGCTTATCCCAGGGGTACGAGCAGTACTTC.

The chain combines TRBV5-5 with TRBJ2-5; D is unclear. The DNA matches TRBJ2-7 better at its end, which makes the J call doubtful. The CDR3 contains 13 residues. CDR1 and CDR2 from the germline V gene are SGHKS and YYEKEE (reference sequence). For the CDR3, the DNA is TGTGCCAGCAGCGGAGCTGTGGATTACGAGCAGTACTTC. It translates to CASSGAVDYEQYF.

Notes on this clone: A read error may account for a junction end that differs from germline. The chain is built from TRBV30 and TRBJ2-1; D perhaps matches TRBD2 (6 bases). The CDR3 loop spans 17 amino acids. Germline CDR1 is GTSNPN and CDR2 is SVGIG (reference sequence). The CDR3 coding sequence is TGTGCCTGGAGTACTGGCGGGAAAAGGGGCTCCTACAATGGGCAGTTCTTC. It encodes CAWSTGGKRGSYNGQFF.

This rearrangement joins TRBV7-9 to TRBJ2-1; 15 nucleotides match TRBD2. This CDR3 spans 15 amino acids. CDR1 SEHNR and CDR2 FQNEAQ come from the germline V gene (reference sequence). V lost 5 bases and J lost 7; bases outside the gene matches: 3. CDR3 sequence: CASSKGTSGRNEQFF. For the CDR3, the DNA is TGTGCCAGCAGCAAGGGGACTAGCGGGAGGAATGAGCAGTTCTTC. The full variable domain, completed using reference TRBV7-9 and TRBJ2-1, is DTGVSQNPRHKITKRGQNVTFRCDPISEHNRLYWYRQTLGQGPEFLTYFQNEAQLEKSRLLSDRFSAERPKGSFSTLEIQRTEQGDSAMYLCASSKGTSGRNEQFFGPGTRLTVL.

This chain connects TRBV5-4 to TRBJ2-5, with D perhaps matching TRBD1 (6 bases). Trimming removed 2 bases at V and 5 bases at J, with 10 bases between. Germline CDR1 reads SGHNT; CDR2 reads YYREEE (reference sequence). CDR3 length: 13 amino acids. The chain's CDR3 is CASSFDRRETQYF. CDR3 bases: TGTGCCAGCAGCTTTGACAGGAGGGAGACCCAGTACTTC.

This chain uses TRBV28 with TRBJ1-2; unclear D gene. Deletions cut 10 bases from V and 4 bases from J, with 13 bases between. The CDR3 runs 12 residues. The germline V gene has CDR1 MDHEN and CDR2 SYDVKM. The DNA of the CDR3 is TGTGCCACCGGACGAGGGAGCTATGGCTACACCTTC. It translates to CATGRGSYGYTF.

The table lists this clone with a count of one. This sequence joins TRBV9 and TRBJ1-1; weak D call: TRBD1 (5 bases). The length of the CDR3 is 12 residues. V was cut by 0 bases and J by 11 bases, with 11 bases left in between. CDR1 and CDR2 (germline): SGDLS, YYNGEE. CDR3 in DNA: TGTGCCAGCAGCGTAGAATCAGGGAGGGCTTTCTTT. Its protein is CASSVESGRAFF.

The rearrangement joins TRBV6-1 to TRBJ1-2; perhaps TRBD1 as D (5 bases). Trimming cost V 0 bases and J 4 bases, with 15 bases left between them. Germline V gene sequence: CDR1 MNHNS, CDR2 SASEGT. This CDR3 contains 16 residues. This CDR3 is CASSEALGASGYGYTF. In nucleotides, the CDR3 is TGTGCCAGCAGTGAAGCGCTTGGGGCTTCGGGCTATGGCTACACCTTC.

This rearrangement joins TRBV27 to TRBJ1-2, with a weak D call TRBD1 (5 bases). CDR3 length: 12 amino acids. The germline V and J ends were trimmed by 8 bases and 2 bases, with 9 bases remaining between them. The germline gives CDR1 MNHEY, CDR2 SMNVEV (reference sequence). CDR3 bases: TGTGCCAGCCAGGACACAAACTATGGCTACACCTTC. Amino acid sequence: CASQDTNYGYTF.

The chain combines TRBV2 with TRBJ2-2, with TRBD2 matching over 8 bases. The germline V gene encodes CDR1 SNHLY and CDR2 FYNNEI. The CDR3 runs to 14 residues. J was trimmed by 7 bases and V by 4 bases; bases with no gene match: 5. The CDR3 is CASSGTSLNGELFF. The CDR3 DNA sequence: TGTGCCAGCAGTGGGACTAGCCTCAACGGGGAGCTGTTTTTT.

This clone is a singleton in its sample. This chain links TRBV11-2 with TRBJ2-7, with TRBD1 identical over 10 bases. Germline CDR1 SGHAT, CDR2 FQNNGV. After removal of 5 bases from V and 6 bases from J, the junction contained 7 bases not matched to a gene. The CDR3 consists of 14 residues. The CDR3 region is CASSVRQGALEQYF. The CDR3 coding sequence is TGTGCCAGCAGCGTACGACAGGGGGCCCTCGAGCAGTACTTC.

This clone was picked up a small number of times. This chain joins TRBV29-1 and TRBJ1-1, with D possibly being TRBD1 (6 bases). The CDR3 consists of 16 residues. V was clipped by 0 bases and J by 0 bases, with 14 bases between them. CDR1 is SQVTM, CDR2 ANQGSEA, per germline. The CDR3 DNA sequence: TGCAGCGTTGAAGATCGACAGGCCAGCATGAACACTGAAGCTTTCTTT. Amino acids: CSVEDRQASMNTEAFF.

The chain couples TRBV4-2 to TRBJ2-1; a weak D match, TRBD2 (6 bases). CDR3 length: 16 residues. Germline V gene sequence: CDR1 LGHNA, CDR2 YNFKEQ. The V end lost 5 bases, the J end lost 0 bases, and 14 bases lay between the germline ends. CDR3 DNA: TGTGCCAGCAGCGCTGGTCGGAGGGCCTCCTACAATGAGCAGTTCTTC. This encodes CASSAGRRASYNEQFF.

This chain links TRBV27 with TRBJ1-2, with 7 bases fitting TRBD1. The CDR3 totals 14 residues. Per germline, CDR1 MNHEY and CDR2 SMNVEV (reference sequence). V lost 2 bases and J lost 7; bases outside the gene matches: 7. The CDR3 sequence: CASSLMTGTGGYTF. The CDR3 DNA is TGTGCCAGCAGTTTAATGACAGGGACGGGTGGCTACACCTTC.

J is TRBJ1-4 and V is TRBV30, with a weak D call TRBD1 (6 bases). Germline CDR1 GTSNPN, CDR2 SVGIG (reference sequence). The CDR3 length is 14 residues. The V end lost 0 bases, the J end lost 8 bases, and 13 bases lay between the germline ends. The CDR3 DNA reads TGTGCCTGGAGTGTAACAGGGCGAGAGGAAAAACTGTTTTTT. Residues: CAWSVTGREEKLFF. Combining the CDR3 with reference TRBV30 and TRBJ1-4 gives the whole variable domain SQTIHQWPATLVQPVGSPLSLECTVEGTSNPNLYWYRQAAGRGLQLLFYSVGIGQISSEVPQNLSASRPQDRQFILSSKKLLLSDSGFYLCAWSVTGREEKLFFGSGTQLSVL.

This clone was observed once. This sequence joins TRBV21-1 and TRBJ2-1; the tabulated D call, TRBD2, remains unverified against the DNA. TRBV21-1 corresponds to a pseudogene. There are 17 residues in the CDR3. In DNA, the CDR3 is TGTGCCAGCAGGGTAGTGGTAGCTACCCATTCCGACAATGAGCAGTTCTTC. As protein: CASRVVVATHSDNEQFF.